The sequence of this T cell receptor (beta chain) was determined in a study of T cells in Graves' hyperthyroidism and ophthalmopathy. Amplification yielded TCR beta CDR3 regions, with RNA transcripts as the source. The HTBI primer set was used in a first-round RT-PCR of the TCR CDR3. Using its own MiXCR run on the multiplex PCR reads, TCRdb lists one record per CDR3 protein. The sample includes some 740,000 distinct CDR3 sequences, 12% to 15% of them seen just once. With 2 bases clipped from V and 1 base from J, the junction kept 4 bases outside the gene matches. CDR1 is LNHDA, CDR2 SQIVND, per germline (reference sequence). The CDR3 consists of 16 residues. This clonotype occurred a few times.

The sample comprised blood. The V gene is TRBV19, the J gene TRBJ2-1; 8 positions match TRBD2. This clonotype was sampled from a young woman with Graves' hyperthyroidism. The CDR3 DNA reads TGTGCCAGTAGTATACTAGCGGGTGGTTCCTACAATGAGCAGTTCTTC. This translates into CASSILAGGSYNEQFF.